Listed here are 16 T cell receptor beta chains from one sample, sequenced in a study of Graves' ophthalmopathy and Graves' hyperthyroidism. Transcripts of RNA were the source for amplifying TCR beta CDR3 regions. A first-round RT-PCR used HTBI primers, followed by a second-round multiplex PCR. TCRdb used MiXCR to reprocess the multiplex PCR reads, holding one entry per CDR3 protein. The sample consists of around 1,000,000 distinct CDR3 sequences, 35% to 40% of them appearing once. The sequencing input was peripheral blood or thyroid tissue (not recorded which). These receptors were taken from an adult man with Graves' hyperthyroidism.

This clonotype was detected once. The CDR3 is CAWSLQGIENTGELFF. In DNA, the CDR3 is TGTGCCTGGAGTCTCCAGGGAATAGAGAACACCGGGGAGCTGTTTTTT. The chain has TRBV30 and TRBJ2-2, with a tentative D call TRBD1 (5 bases). CDR1 GTSNPN and CDR2 SVGIG come from the germline V gene (reference sequence). The CDR3 spans 16 residues. V was pared by 2 bases and J by 1 base, with 14 bases between.

The chain joins TRBV7-9 to TRBJ2-5, with 7 bases that match TRBD2. CDR1 is SEHNR and CDR2 is FQNEAQ in the germline V gene (reference sequence). This CDR3 comprises 20 residues. Trimming took 5 bases from V and 5 from J; bases not matched to a gene: 26. CDR3 sequence: CASSKGGSPSGGGQSETQYF. CDR3 DNA sequence: TGTGCCAGCAGCAAGGGAGGTAGTCCGAGTGGGGGAGGGCAGTCGGAGACCCAGTACTTC.

In DNA, the CDR3 is TGTGCGGGGGGCTCCTACAATGAGCAGTTCTTC. As protein: CAGGSYNEQFF. The chain couples TRBV7-2 to TRBJ2-1, with a possible D match to TRBD2 (6 bases). The CDR3 is 11 amino acids. Germline CDR1 reads SGHTA; CDR2 reads FQGNSA.

This clonotype was counted ten times or more. The rearrangement uses TRBV19 and TRBJ2-7, with 7 positions matching TRBD1. Germline V CDR1 and CDR2: LNHDA, SQIVND (reference sequence). The CDR3 runs 13 residues. V lost 5 bases, J lost 4 bases, and 5 bases stayed unmatched. The CDR3 sequence: CASSGQDGYEQYF. For the CDR3, the DNA is TGTGCCAGTAGTGGACAGGACGGGTACGAGCAGTACTTC. Looking up the rest from reference TRBV19 and TRBJ2-7 gives the full variable domain: DGGITQSPKYLFRKEGQNVTLSCEQNLNHDAMYWYRQDPGQGLRLIYYSQIVNDFQKGDIAEGYSVSREKKESFPLTVTSAQKNPTAFYLCASSGQDGYEQYFGPGTRLTVT.

This sequence joins TRBV4-2 and TRBJ2-5; D perhaps matches TRBD2 (6 bases). Looked up from germline, CDR1 is LGHNA and CDR2 is YNFKEQ. Trimming shortened V by 2 bases and J by 0 bases, and 13 bases separated the two germline ends. The CDR3 has 16 amino acids. CDR3 nucleotides: TGTGCCAGCAGCCAACGGAGCGGAGGGGACCAAGAGACCCAGTACTTC. Translated, it gives CASSQRSGGDQETQYF.

The rearrangement uses TRBV7-2 and TRBJ2-5; maybe TRBD1 (6 bases). V was pared by 2 bases and J by 5 bases, with 15 bases between. This CDR3 spans 15 amino acids. The V gene's germline CDR1 is SGHTA and CDR2 FQGNSA. The chain's CDR3 is CASSLTGARGETQYF. The CDR3 DNA reads TGTGCCAGCAGCTTAACCGGGGCAAGGGGGGAGACCCAGTACTTC.

The sample holds many counts of this clonotype. The gene calls are TRBV25-1 and TRBJ1-4, with a possible D match to TRBD1 (5 bases). The V gene's germline CDR1 is MGHDK and CDR2 SYGVNS. The ends were cut back, 1 base at V and 0 bases at J, with 12 bases in the middle. The CDR3 contains 17 residues. CDR3 coding DNA: TGTGCCAGCAGTGAATTAGACAGACATCCAACTAATGAAAAACTGTTTTTT. Encoded protein: CASSELDRHPTNEKLFF.

The gene calls are TRBV7-8 and TRBJ1-3; TRBD1 aligns across 7 bases. Germline-derived CDR1 and CDR2 are SGHVS and FQNEAQ. The CDR3 extends over 20 amino acids. V lost 3 bases, J lost 0 bases, and 17 bases stayed unmatched. The CDR3 region is CASSFDPGGSFSLSGNTIYF. CDR3 bases: TGTGCCAGCAGCTTTGACCCAGGGGGATCCTTCTCTCTCTCTGGAAACACCATATATTTT.

There are a few counts of this clonotype. The junction differs from germline at one of its ends, possibly a read error. The chain joins TRBV10-2 to TRBJ2-7; 11 positions match TRBD1. CDR1 and CDR2 from the germline V gene are WSHSY and SAAADI. The CDR3 is 16 amino acids. The CDR3 DNA reads as TGTGCCAGCAGACCGGGACAGGGGGAGACATCGGCCGAGCAGTACTTC. Residues: CASRPGQGETSAEQYF.

The chain recombines TRBV25-1 with TRBJ1-5, with a possible D match to TRBD1 (5 bases). The CDR3 runs to 14 residues. V lost 8 bases to trimming and J lost 2 bases, with 13 bases between them. CDR1 is MGHDK and CDR2 is SYGVNS in the germline V gene. CDR3 DNA: TGTGCCAGCTGGGGACTAGCGGGCAATCAGCCCCAGCATTTT. Encoded protein: CASWGLAGNQPQHF.

Concerning this clonotype: The junction and the germline gene differ at one end; a read error may be behind it. The rearrangement joins TRBV10-1 to TRBJ2-5; 9 positions match TRBD1. The CDR3 has 12 amino acids. Germline V lookup: CDR1 WNHNN, CDR2 SYGVQD (reference sequence). CDR3 sequence reads: CAIGGQGQPLYF. The CDR3 nucleotides are TGTGCCATCGGTGGACAGGGGCAGCCCCTCTACTTC.

Turning to this clonotype: A clone one base away is much larger, so this may be a read error. The V gene is TRBV20-1, the J gene TRBJ2-7, with D unclear. The V end was cut by 7 bases, the J end by 3 bases, with 13 bases between. CDR3 length equals 12 residues. Germline V gene sequence: CDR1 DFQATT, CDR2 SNEGSKA (reference sequence). The CDR3 loop reads CSDGPDYYEQYF. CDR3 coding DNA: TGCAGTGATGGTCCGGATTACTACGAGCAGTACTTC.

This clonotype has a count of ten or more. The chain is built from TRBV20-1 and TRBJ1-1; TRBD1 agrees at 9 bases. The J segment lost 10 bases and the V segment lost 4 bases, leaving 4 bases of the junction unmatched. Germline assignment: CDR1 DFQATT and CDR2 SNEGSKA (reference sequence). The CDR3 totals 11 residues. The CDR3 nucleotides read TGCAGTGCTACTATGGACAGGGGAGCTTTCTTT. Translated: CSATMDRGAFF.

V usage is TRBV24-1 and J usage is TRBJ2-5; TRBD2 is a possible D gene (6 bases). This CDR3 comprises 15 residues. Trimming removed 4 bases at V and 5 bases at J, with 16 bases between. The V gene's germline CDR1 is KGHDR and CDR2 SFDVKD. The CDR3 spells CATSDITGDEETQYF. The CDR3 nucleotides are TGTGCCACCAGTGACATAACGGGAGATGAGGAGACCCAGTACTTC.

This clonotype was recorded many times. The chain uses TRBV19 and TRBJ2-7; D gene uncertain. Germline V gene sequence: CDR1 LNHDA, CDR2 SQIVND (reference sequence). The CDR3 is made up of 12 amino acids. V dropped 9 bases and J dropped 6 bases, with 15 bases sitting between them. The CDR3, as DNA: TGTGCCAGCTCTACCGTCTCGGGCGAGCAGTACTTC. Translating it yields CASSTVSGEQYF. The full variable domain, rest sourced from reference TRBV19 and TRBJ2-7, is DGGITQSPKYLFRKEGQNVTLSCEQNLNHDAMYWYRQDPGQGLRLIYYSQIVNDFQKGDIAEGYSVSREKKESFPLTVTSAQKNPTAFYLCASSTVSGEQYFGPGTRLTVT.

This clonotype was detected ten times or more. The chain combines TRBV29-1 with TRBJ2-7, with 11 bases lining up with TRBD1. After removal of 6 bases from V and 3 bases from J, the junction contained 4 bases not matched to a gene. CDR3 size: 13 residues. Germline CDR1 reads SQVTM; CDR2 reads ANQGSEA. The CDR3 sequence: CSVDRGPNYEQYF. DNA for the CDR3: TGCAGCGTGGACAGGGGGCCCAACTACGAGCAGTACTTC.